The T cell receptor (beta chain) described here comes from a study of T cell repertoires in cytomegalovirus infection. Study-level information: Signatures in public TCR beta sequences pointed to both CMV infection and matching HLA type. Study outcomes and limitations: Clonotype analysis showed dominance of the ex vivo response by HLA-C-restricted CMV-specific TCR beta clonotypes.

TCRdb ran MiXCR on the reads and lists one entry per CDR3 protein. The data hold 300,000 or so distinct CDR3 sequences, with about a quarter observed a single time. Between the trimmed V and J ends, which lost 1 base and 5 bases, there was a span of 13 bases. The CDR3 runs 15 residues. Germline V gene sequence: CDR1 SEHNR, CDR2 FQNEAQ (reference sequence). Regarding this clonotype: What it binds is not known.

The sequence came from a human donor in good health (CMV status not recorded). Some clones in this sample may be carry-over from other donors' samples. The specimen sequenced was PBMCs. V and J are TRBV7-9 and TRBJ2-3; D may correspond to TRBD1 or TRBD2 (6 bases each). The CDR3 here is CASSLEGGTQDTQYF. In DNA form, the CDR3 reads TGTGCCAGCAGCTTAGAAGGGGGGACCCAAGATACGCAGTATTTT.